The sequence of this T cell receptor (beta chain) was determined in a study of blood T cell repertoires in COVID-19. Study-level background: Researchers got acute and convalescent COVID-19 samples from the United States, Italy and Spain. T cells, B-cell-depleted T cells, or PBMCs supplied cDNA or gDNA.

Methods used by the authors: Reference gene primer amplification in the assay estimated nucleated cell counts. Assay: immunoSEQ multiplex PCR; the TCRdb copy retains only in-frame clones and omits some. V and J calls and clone size follow that table, whereas D and trimming were derived from the DNA. The repertoire holds 200,000 to 250,000 clones, with under 90% as singletons. The germline V gene has CDR1 KGHSH and CDR2 LQKENI. The V gene lost 2 bases and the J gene lost 6 bases, with 11 bases spanning the gap. The CDR3 is 15 residues long. Sequenced material: peripheral blood. This clonotype was sampled from a man younger than 45 with active or convalescent COVID-19. The chain links TRBV18 to TRBJ1-6, with a weak D call TRBD1 (6 bases). CDR3 coding DNA: TGTGCCAGCTCACCATCGACAGGTGCTAATTCACCCCTCCACTTT. This codes for CASSPSTGANSPLHF.